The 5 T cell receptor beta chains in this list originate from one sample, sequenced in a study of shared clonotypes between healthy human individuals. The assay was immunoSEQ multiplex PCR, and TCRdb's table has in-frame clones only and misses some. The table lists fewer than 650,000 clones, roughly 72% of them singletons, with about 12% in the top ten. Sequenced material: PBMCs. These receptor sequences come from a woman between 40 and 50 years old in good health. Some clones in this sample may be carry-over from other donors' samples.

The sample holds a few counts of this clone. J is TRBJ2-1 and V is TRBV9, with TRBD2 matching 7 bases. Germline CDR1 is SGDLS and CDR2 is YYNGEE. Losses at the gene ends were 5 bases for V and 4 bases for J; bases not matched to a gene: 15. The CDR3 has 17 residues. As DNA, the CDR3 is TGTGCCAGCAGTTACTCCGACGGACTAGGGGTTTACAATGAGCAGTTCTTC. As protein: CASSYSDGLGVYNEQFF. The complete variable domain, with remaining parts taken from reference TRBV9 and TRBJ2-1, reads DSGVTQTPKHLITATGQRVTLRCSPRSGDLSVYWYQQSLDQGLQFLIQYYNGEERAKGNILERFSAQQFPDLHSELNLSSLELGDSALYFCASSYSDGLGVYNEQFFGPGTRLTVL.

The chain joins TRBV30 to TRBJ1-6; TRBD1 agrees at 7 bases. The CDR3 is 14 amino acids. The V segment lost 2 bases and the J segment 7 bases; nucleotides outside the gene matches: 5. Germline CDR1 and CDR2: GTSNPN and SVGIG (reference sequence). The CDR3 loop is CAWSSGQQNSPLHF. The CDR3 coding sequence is TGTGCCTGGAGTTCGGGACAGCAAAATTCACCCCTCCACTTT.

Written as DNA, the CDR3 is TGTGCCGGGACAGTCTCTGGGGCCAACGTCCTGACTTTC. Protein product: CAGTVSGANVLTF. The chain has TRBV6-1 and TRBJ2-6; 7 bases are a match to TRBD1. Germline CDR1 MNHNS, CDR2 SASEGT. The CDR3 has 13 amino acids. V trimming: 11 bases; J trimming: 0 bases; junction bases outside the gene matches: 1.

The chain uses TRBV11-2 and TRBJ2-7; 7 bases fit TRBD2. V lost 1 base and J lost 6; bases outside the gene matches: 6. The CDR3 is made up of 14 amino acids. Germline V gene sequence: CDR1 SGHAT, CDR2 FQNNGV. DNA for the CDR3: TGTGCCAGCAGCTTAGGAGCGGGATCGGGCGAGCAGTACTTC. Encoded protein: CASSLGAGSGEQYF.

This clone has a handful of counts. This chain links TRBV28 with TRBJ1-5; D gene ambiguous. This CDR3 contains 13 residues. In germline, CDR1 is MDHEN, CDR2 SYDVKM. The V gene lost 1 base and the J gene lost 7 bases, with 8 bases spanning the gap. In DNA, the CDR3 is TGTGCCAGCAGTTTATTGGTTGGACAGCCCCAGCATTTT. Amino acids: CASSLLVGQPQHF. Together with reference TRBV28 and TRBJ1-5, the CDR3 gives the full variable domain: DVKVTQSSRYLVKRTGEKVFLECVQDMDHENMFWYRQDPGLGLRLIYFSYDVKMKEKGDIPEGYSVSREKKERFSLILESASTNQTSMYLCASSLLVGQPQHFGDGTRLSIL.